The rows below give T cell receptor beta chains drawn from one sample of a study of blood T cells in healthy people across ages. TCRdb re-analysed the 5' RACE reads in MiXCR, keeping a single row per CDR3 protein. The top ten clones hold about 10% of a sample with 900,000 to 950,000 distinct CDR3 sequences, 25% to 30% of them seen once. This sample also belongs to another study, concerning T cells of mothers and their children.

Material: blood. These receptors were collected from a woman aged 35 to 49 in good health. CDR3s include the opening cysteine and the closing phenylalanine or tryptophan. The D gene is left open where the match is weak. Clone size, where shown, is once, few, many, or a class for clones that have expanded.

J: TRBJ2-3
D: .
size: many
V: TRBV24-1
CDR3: CATSGRGHAADTQYF
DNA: TGTGCCACCAGTGGACGGGGTCATGCGGCGGATACGCAGTATTTT

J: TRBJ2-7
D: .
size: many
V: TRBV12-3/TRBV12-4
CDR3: CASSLQGSAEQYF
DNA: TGTGCCAGCAGTTTACAGGGCTCAGCTGAGCAGTACTTC

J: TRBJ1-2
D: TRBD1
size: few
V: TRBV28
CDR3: CATGGQGFTNYGYTF
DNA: TGTGCCACAGGGGGGCAGGGGTTTACTAACTATGGCTACACCTTC

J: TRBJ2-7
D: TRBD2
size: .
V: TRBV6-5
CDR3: CASSLAGGDMTYNEQYF
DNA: TGTGCCAGCAGTTTAGCGGGGGGAGATATGACCTACAATGAGCAGTACTTC

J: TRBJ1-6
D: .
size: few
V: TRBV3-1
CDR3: CASSPWTRNSPLHF
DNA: TGTGCCAGCAGCCCTTGGACGAGAAATTCACCCCTCCACTTT

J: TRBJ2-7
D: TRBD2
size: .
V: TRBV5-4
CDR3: CASSLVSGGAFGYEQYF
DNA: TGTGCCAGCAGCTTGGTTAGCGGGGGGGCCTTTGGCTACGAGCAGTACTTC

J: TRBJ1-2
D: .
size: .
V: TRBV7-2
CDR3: CASSLGNLPHGYTF
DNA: TGTGCCAGCAGCCTGGGGAACCTCCCCCATGGCTACACCTTC

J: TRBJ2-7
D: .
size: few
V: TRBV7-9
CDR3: CASSFTEGEQYF
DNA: TGTGCCAGCAGCTTCACTGAGGGGGAGCAGTACTTC

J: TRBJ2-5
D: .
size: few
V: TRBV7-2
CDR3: CASSLLSTNQETQYF
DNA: TGTGCCAGCAGCTTACTATCGACTAACCAAGAGACCCAGTACTTC

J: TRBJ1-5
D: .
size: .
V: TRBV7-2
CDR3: CASSLKNNQPQHF
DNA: TGTGCCAGCAGCTTAAAAAACAATCAGCCCCAGCATTTT

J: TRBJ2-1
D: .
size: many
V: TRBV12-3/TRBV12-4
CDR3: CASSSSTRDYNEQFF
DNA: TGTGCCAGCAGTTCATCGACCCGGGACTACAATGAGCAGTTCTTC

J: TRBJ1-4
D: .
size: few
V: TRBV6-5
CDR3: CASSSLPNEKLFF
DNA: TGTGCCAGCAGTTCCTTACCTAATGAAAAACTGTTTTTT

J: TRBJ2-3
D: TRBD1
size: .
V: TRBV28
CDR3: CASSSPGQEGTDTQYF
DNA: TGTGCCAGCAGCTCTCCCGGACAGGAAGGCACAGATACGCAGTATTTT